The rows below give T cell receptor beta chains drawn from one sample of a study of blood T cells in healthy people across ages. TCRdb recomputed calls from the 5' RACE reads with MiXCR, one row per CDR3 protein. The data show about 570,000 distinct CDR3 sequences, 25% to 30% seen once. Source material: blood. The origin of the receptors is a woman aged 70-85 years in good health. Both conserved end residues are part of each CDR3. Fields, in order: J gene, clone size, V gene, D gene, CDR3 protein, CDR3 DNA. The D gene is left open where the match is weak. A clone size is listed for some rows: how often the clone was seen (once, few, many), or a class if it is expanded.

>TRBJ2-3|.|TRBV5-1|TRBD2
CASSLAFTSGGDTDTQYF
TGCGCCAGCAGCCTGGCCTTTACTAGCGGGGGGGACACAGATACGCAGTATTTT
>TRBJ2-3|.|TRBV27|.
CASSSGTVKTDTQYF
TGTGCCAGCAGTTCCGGGACGGTGAAGACAGATACGCAGTATTTT
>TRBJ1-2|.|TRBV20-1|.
CSARRGTDYGYTF
TGCAGTGCTAGGCGCGGGACGGACTATGGCTACACCTTC
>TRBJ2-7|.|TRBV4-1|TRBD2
CASSPNRLAGAYEQYF
TGCGCCAGCAGCCCCAACCGACTAGCGGGGGCCTACGAGCAGTACTTC
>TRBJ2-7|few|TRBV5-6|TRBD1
CASSSRQGGDEQYF
TGTGCCAGCAGTTCCCGACAGGGCGGCGACGAGCAGTACTTC
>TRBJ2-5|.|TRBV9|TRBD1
CASSILAGQGLETQYF
TGTGCCAGCAGCATCCTTGCGGGACAGGGGTTAGAGACCCAGTACTTC
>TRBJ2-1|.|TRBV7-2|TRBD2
CASSLEQLAGVINEQFF
TGTGCCAGCAGCTTAGAGCAACTAGCGGGGGTTATCAATGAGCAGTTCTTC
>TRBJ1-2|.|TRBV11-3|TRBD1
CASSFRTGANYGYTF
TGTGCCAGCAGCTTCCGGACAGGGGCTAACTATGGCTACACCTTC
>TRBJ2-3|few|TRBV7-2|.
CASSLLYNTQYF
TGTGCCAGCAGCTTACTCTACAATACGCAGTATTTT
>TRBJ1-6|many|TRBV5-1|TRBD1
CASSAGQGNSPLHF
TGTGCCAGCAGCGCGGGACAGGGGAATTCACCCCTCCACTTT
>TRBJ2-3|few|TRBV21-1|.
CVSSLCGGRVIGDTQYF
TGTGTCAGCAGCTTGTGTGGAGGGCGAGTGATCGGGGATACGCAGTATTTT
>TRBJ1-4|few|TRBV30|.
CAWTPGWSREKLFF
TGTGCCTGGACCCCGGGTTGGAGTCGTGAAAAACTGTTTTTT
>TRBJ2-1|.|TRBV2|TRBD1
CASSGQGHEQFF
TGTGCCAGCAGCGGACAGGGACATGAGCAGTTCTTC
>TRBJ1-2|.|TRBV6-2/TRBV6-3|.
CASSTSRQRGYGYTF
TGTGCCAGCAGTACCTCCCGACAGAGGGGCTATGGCTACACCTTC
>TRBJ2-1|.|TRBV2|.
CASSEAYGGLVNEQFF
TGTGCCAGCAGTGAAGCGTATGGGGGGCTGGTCAATGAGCAGTTCTTC
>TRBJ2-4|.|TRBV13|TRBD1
CASSLPRDRGVKNIQYF
TGTGCCAGTAGCCTCCCCCGGGACAGGGGAGTCAAAAACATTCAGTACTTC
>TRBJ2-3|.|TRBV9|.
CASSALPGRSTDTQYF
TGTGCCAGCAGCGCGCTCCCAGGACGGAGCACAGATACGCAGTATTTT
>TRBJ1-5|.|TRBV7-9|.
CASSAHSFNQPQHF
TGTGCCAGCAGCGCTCACAGCTTCAATCAGCCCCAGCATTTT
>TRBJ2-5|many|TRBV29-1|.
CSVLRGTQYF
TGCAGCGTACTCAGAGGGACCCAGTACTTC
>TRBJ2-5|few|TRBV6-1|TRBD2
CASSQPPGLAGQETQYF
TGTGCCAGCAGCCAGCCCCCGGGACTAGCGGGGCAGGAGACCCAGTACTTC
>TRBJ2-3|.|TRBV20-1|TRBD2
CSARQLGTSSTDTQYF
TGCAGTGCTAGGCAGCTCGGGACTAGCAGTACAGATACGCAGTATTTT
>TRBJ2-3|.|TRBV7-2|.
CASSLGPAPDTQYF
TGTGCCAGCAGCTTAGGCCCTGCCCCAGATACGCAGTATTTT
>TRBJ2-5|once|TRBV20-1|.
CSSSVPNGETQYF
TGCAGTTCGTCGGTACCCAACGGAGAGACCCAGTACTTC
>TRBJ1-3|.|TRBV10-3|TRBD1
CAISAPGTASGNTIYF
TGTGCCATCAGTGCCCCGGGGACAGCCTCTGGAAACACCATATATTTT
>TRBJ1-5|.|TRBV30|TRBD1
CAWSKLTGNQPQHF
TGTGCCTGGAGTAAATTGACAGGGAATCAGCCCCAGCATTTT
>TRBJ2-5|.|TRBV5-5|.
CASSLGRPGETQYF
TGTGCCAGCAGCTTGGGGCGGCCTGGAGAGACCCAGTACTTC
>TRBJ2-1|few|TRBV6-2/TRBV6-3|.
CASSYSRVSYNEQFF
TGTGCCAGCAGTTACTCTCGCGTCTCCTACAATGAGCAGTTCTTC
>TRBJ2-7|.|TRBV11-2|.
CASSLTVTQGAEQYF
TGTGCCAGCAGCTTAACGGTGACACAGGGCGCCGAGCAGTACTTC
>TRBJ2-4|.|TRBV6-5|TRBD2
CASREGGARGNIQYF
TGTGCCAGCAGGGAGGGAGGGGCTCGAGGAAACATTCAGTACTTC
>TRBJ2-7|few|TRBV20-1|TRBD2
CSADRGLAGARYEQYF
TGCAGTGCGGACCGCGGACTAGCGGGGGCCCGATACGAGCAGTACTTC
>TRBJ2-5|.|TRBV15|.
CATSRELQGQETQYF
TGTGCCACCAGCAGGGAATTACAGGGCCAAGAGACCCAGTACTTC
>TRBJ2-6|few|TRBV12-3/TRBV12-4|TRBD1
CASSRDRSSLAGANVLTF
TGTGCCAGCAGTCGGGACAGGTCTTCTTTAGCTGGGGCCAACGTCCTGACTTTC
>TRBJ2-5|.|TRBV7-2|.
CTSSLGPISNQYF
TGTACCAGCAGCTTGGGTCCCATCTCGAACCAGTACTTC
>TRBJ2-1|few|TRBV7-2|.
CASSLGWREQFF
TGTGCCAGCAGCTTAGGTTGGCGGGAGCAGTTCTTC
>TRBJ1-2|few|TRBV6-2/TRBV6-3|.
CASREGPKPYGYTF
TGTGCCAGCAGGGAGGGCCCAAAACCCTATGGCTACACCTTC
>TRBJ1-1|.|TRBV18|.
CASSAGRNTEAFF
TGTGCCAGCTCGGCCGGACGTAACACTGAAGCTTTCTTT
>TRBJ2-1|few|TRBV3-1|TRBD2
CASSQALGGGSSYNEQFF
TGTGCCAGCAGCCAAGCTCTCGGGGGGGGCAGCTCCTACAATGAGCAGTTCTTC
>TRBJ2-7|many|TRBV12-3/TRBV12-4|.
CASSPTATGTSIF
TGTGCCAGCAGCCCGACGGCGACCGGGACCTCTATCTTC
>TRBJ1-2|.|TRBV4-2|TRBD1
CASSQETGGVVGYGYTF
TGTGCCAGCAGCCAAGAAACAGGGGGCGTAGTAGGGTATGGCTACACCTTC
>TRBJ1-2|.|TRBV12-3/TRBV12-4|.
CASTPHGGGGYTF
TGTGCCAGCACCCCTCACGGGGGGGGTGGCTACACCTTC
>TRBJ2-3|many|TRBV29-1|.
CSGGGDTQYF
TGCAGCGGTGGGGGAGATACGCAGTATTTT